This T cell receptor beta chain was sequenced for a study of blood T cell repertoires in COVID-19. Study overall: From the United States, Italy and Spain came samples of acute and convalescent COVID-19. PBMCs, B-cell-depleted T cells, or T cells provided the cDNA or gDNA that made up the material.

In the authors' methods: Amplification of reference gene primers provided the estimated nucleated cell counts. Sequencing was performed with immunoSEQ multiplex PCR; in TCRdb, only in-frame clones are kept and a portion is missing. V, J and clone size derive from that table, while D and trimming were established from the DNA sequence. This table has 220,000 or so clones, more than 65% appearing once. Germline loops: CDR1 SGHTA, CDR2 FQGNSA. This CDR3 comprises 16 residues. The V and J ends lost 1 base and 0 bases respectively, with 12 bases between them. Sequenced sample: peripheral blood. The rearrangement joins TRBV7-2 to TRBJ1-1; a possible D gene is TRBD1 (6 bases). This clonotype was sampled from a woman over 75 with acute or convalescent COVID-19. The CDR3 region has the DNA TGTGCCAGCAGCTTAGTAGGACAGATGATGAACACTGAAGCTTTCTTT. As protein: CASSLVGQMMNTEAFF.